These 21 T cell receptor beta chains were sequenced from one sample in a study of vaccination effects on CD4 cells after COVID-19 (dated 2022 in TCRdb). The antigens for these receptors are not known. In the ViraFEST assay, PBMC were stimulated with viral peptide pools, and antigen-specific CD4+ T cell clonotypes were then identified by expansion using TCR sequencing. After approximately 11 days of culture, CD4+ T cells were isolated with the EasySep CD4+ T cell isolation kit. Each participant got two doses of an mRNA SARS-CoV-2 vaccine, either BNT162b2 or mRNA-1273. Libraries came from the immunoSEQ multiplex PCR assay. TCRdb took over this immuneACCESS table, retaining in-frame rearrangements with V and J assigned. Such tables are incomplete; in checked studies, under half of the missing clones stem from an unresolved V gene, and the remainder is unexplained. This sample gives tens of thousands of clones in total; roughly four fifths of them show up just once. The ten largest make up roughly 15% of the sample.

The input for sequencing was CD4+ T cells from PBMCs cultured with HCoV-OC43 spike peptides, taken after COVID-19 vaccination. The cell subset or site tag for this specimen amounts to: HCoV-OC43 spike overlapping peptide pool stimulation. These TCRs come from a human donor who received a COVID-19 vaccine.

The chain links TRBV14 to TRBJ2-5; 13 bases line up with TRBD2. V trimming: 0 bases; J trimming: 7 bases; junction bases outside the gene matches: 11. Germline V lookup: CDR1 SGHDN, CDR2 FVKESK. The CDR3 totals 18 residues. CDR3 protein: CASSQDWGLAGNSRTQYF. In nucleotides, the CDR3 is TGTGCCAGCAGCCAAGATTGGGGACTAGCGGGAAATTCTAGGACCCAGTACTTC.

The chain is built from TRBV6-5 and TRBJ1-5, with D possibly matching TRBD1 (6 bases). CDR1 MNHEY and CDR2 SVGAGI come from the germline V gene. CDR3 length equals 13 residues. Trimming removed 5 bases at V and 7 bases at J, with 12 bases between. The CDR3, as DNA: TGTGCCAGCAGTCAGACCAGGGGCCAGCCCCAGCATTTT. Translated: CASSQTRGQPQHF.

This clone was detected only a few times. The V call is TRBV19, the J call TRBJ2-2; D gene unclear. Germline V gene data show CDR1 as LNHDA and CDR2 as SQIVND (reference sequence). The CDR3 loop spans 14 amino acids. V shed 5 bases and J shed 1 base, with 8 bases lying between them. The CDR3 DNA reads TGTGCCAGTAGTCTCCAACAGAACACCGGGGAGCTGTTTTTT. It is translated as CASSLQQNTGELFF.

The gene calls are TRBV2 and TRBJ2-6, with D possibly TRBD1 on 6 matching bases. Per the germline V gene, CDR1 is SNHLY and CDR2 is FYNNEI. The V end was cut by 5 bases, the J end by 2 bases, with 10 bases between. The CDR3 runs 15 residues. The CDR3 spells CASSTRGTGANVLTF. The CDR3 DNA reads TGTGCCAGCAGTACCAGGGGTACTGGGGCCAACGTCCTGACTTTC.

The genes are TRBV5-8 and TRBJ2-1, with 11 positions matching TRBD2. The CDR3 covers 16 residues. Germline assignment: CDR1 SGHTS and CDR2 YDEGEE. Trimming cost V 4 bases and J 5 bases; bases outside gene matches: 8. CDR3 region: CASSPRGLAADNEQFF. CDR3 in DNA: TGTGCCAGCAGCCCCCGGGGACTAGCGGCCGACAATGAGCAGTTCTTC.

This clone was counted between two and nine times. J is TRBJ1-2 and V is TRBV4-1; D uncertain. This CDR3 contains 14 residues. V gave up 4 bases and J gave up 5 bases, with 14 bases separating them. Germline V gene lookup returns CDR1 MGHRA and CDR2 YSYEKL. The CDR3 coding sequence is TGCGCCAGCAGCCCCGATTTCGGTGGGTATGGCTACACCTTC. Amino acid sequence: CASSPDFGGYGYTF.

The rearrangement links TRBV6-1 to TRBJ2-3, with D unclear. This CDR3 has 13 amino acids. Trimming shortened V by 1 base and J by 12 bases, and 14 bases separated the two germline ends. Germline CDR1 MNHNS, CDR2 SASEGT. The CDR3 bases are TGTGCCAGCAGTGAAGGGGGTGAGGCTCTACAGTATTTT. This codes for CASSEGGEALQYF.

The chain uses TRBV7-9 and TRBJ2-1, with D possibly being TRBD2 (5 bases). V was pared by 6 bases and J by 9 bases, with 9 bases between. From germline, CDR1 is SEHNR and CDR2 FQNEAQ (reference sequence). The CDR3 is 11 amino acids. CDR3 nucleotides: TGTGCCAGCAGGAAACTAGGTGAGCAGTTCTTC. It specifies CASRKLGEQFF.

The CDR3 is CASSLQNTDTQYF. The DNA of the CDR3 is TGTGCCAGCTCACTACAGAACACAGATACGCAGTATTTT. The chain combines TRBV18 with TRBJ2-3; D uncertain. Trimming stripped 4 bases from V and 2 bases from J, with 7 bases between. The CDR3 sequence is 13 residues long. The germline gives CDR1 KGHSH, CDR2 LQKENI.

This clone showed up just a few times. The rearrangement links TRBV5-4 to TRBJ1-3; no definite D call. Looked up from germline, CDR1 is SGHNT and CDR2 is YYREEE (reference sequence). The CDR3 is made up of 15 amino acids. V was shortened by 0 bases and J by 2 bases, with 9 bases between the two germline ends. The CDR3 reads CASSLGGQTGNTIYF. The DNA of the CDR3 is TGTGCCAGCAGCTTGGGCGGTCAGACTGGAAACACCATATATTTT.

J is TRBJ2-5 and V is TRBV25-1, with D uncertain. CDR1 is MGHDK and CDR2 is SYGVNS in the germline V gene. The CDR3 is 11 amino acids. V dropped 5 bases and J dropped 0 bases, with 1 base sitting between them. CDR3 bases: TGTGCCAGCAGTAACCAAGAGACCCAGTACTTC. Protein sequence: CASSNQETQYF.

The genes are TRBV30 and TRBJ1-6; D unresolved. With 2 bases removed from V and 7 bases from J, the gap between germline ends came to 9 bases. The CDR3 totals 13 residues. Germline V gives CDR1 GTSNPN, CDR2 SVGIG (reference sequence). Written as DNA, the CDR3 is TGTGCCTGGAGTCTCGGTTGGAATTCACCCCTCCACTTT. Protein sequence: CAWSLGWNSPLHF.

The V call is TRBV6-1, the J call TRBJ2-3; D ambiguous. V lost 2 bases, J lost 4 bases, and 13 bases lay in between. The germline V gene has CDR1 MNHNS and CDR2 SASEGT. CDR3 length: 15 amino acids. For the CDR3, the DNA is TGTGCCAGCAGTGAACAGCCCAACTCCGCAGATACGCAGTATTTT. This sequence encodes CASSEQPNSADTQYF.

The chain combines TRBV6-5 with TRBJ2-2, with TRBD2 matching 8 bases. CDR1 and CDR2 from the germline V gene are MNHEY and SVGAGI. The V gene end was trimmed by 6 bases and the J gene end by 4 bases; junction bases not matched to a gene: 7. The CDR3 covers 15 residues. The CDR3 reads CASRGSGTGTGELFF. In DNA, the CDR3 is TGTGCCAGCAGAGGTAGCGGGACGGGCACCGGGGAGCTGTTTTTT.

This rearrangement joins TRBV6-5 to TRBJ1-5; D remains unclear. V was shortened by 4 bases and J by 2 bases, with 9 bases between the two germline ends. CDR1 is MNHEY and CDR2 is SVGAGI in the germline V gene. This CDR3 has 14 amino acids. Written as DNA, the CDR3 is TGTGCCAGCAGTTCGTGGTTGGGCAATCAGCCCCAGCATTTT. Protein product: CASSSWLGNQPQHF.

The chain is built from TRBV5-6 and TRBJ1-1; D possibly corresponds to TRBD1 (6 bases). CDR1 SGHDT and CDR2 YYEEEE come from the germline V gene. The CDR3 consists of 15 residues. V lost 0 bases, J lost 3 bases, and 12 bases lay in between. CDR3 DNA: TGTGCCAGCAGCTTGGCAGGACAGCAGTACACTGAAGCTTTCTTT. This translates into CASSLAGQQYTEAFF.

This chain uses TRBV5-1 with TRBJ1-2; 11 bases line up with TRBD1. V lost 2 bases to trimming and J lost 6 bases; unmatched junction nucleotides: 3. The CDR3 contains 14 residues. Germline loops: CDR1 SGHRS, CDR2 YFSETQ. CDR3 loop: CASSLRTGGDGYTF. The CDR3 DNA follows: TGCGCCAGCAGCTTAAGGACAGGGGGCGATGGCTACACCTTC.

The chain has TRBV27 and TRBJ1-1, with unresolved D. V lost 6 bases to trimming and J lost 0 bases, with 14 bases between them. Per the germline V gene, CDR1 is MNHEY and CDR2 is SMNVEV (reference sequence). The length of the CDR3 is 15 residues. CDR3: CASRPEGGMNTEAFF. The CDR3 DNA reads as TGTGCCAGCAGACCCGAAGGTGGTATGAACACTGAAGCTTTCTTT.

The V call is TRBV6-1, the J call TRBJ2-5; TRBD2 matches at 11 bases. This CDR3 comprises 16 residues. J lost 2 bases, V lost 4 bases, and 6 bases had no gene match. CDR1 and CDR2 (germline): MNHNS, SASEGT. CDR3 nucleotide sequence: TGTGCCAGCAGTGCTACTAGCGGGAGACTTCAAGAGACCCAGTACTTC. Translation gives CASSATSGRLQETQYF.

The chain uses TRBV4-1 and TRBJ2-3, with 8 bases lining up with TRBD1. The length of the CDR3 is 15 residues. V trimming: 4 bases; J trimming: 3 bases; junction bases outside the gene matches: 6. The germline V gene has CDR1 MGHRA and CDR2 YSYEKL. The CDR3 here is CASSPLDRETDTQYF. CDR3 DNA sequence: TGCGCCAGCAGCCCCCTGGACAGGGAGACAGATACGCAGTATTTT.

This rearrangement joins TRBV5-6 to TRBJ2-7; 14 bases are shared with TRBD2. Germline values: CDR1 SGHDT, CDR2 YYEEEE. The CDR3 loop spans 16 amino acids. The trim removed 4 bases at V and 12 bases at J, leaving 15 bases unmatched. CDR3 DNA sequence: TGTGCCAGCAGCCCAAGACTAGCGGGAGGGCCAAGGTATCCGTACTTC. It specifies CASSPRLAGGPRYPYF.